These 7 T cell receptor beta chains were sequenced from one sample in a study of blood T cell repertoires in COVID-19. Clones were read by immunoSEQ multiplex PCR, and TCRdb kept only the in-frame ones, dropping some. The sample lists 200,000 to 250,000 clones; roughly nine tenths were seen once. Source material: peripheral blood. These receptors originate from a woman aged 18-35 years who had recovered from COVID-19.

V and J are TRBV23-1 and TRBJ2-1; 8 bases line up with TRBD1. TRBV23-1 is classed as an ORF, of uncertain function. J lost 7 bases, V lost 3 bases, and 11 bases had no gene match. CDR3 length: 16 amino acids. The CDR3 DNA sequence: TGCGCCAGCAGTCAGGCCCAGGGGGCGTCTGCAAATGAGCAGTTCTTC. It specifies CASSQAQGASANEQFF.

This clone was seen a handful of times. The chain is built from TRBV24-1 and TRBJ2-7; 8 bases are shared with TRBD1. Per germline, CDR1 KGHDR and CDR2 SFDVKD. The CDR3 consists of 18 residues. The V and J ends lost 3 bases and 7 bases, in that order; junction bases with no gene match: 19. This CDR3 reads CATSDLPDRGYSLREQYF. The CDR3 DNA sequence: TGTGCCACCAGTGATCTCCCCGACAGGGGTTATTCTCTACGGGAGCAGTACTTC.

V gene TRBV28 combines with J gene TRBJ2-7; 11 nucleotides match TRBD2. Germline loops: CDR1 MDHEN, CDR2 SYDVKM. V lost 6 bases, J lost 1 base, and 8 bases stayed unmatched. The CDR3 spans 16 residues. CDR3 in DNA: TGTGCCAGCAGCCCCCCTACTAGCGGGAGTTCCTACGAGCAGTACTTC. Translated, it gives CASSPPTSGSSYEQYF.

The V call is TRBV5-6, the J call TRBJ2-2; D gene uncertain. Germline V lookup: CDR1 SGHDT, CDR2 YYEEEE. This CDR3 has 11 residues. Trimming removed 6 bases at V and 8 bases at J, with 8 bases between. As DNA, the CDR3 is TGTGCCAGCACTTACGGGGGGGAGCTGTTTTTT. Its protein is CASTYGGELFF.

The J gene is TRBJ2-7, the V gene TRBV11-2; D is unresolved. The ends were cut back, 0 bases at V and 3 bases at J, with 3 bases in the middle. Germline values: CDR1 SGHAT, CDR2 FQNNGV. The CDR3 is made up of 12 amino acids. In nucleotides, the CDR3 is TGTGCCAGCAGCTTAGATCACTACGAGCAGTACTTC. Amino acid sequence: CASSLDHYEQYF.

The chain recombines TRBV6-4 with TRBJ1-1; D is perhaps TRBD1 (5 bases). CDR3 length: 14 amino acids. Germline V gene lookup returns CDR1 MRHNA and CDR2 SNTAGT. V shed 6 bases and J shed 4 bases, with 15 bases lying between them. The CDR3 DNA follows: TGTGCCAGCAGGGCTCAGGGTTCGGTCACTGAAGCTTTCTTT. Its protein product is CASRAQGSVTEAFF.

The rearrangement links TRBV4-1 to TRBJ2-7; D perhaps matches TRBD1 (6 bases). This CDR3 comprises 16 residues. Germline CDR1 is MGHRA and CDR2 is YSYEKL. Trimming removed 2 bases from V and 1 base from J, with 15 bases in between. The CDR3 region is CASSQIETGFSYEQYF. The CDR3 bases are TGCGCCAGCAGCCAAATCGAGACAGGTTTTTCCTACGAGCAGTACTTC.